A selection of T cell receptor beta chains follows, all from one sample in a study of blood T cell repertoires in COVID-19. The data were produced by immunoSEQ multiplex PCR, yet TCRdb's version contains in-frame clones alone and is incomplete. The sample includes about 230,000 clones, about 84% of them seen just once. The specimen sequenced was peripheral blood. These receptors originate from a woman at least 80 years old with acute or convalescent COVID-19. The CDR3 runs from the conserved cysteine through the conserved F or W. The order of the fields is CDR3 DNA, CDR3 protein, V gene, D gene, CDR3 length, J gene, clone size. The D gene is left open where the match is weak. Size values are once, few and many counts, or a class for expanded clones, and some rows have none.

TGTGCCAGTACCAACCCACCCGGGGAGGTGGAGGGCTACACCTTC CASTNPPGEVEGYTF TRBV19 NA 15 TRBJ1-2 few
TGTGCCAGCTGCCTCGTAGGCAGCGACGTCGATGAGCAGTTCTTC CASCLVGSDVDEQFF TRBV3-1/TRBV3-2 NA 15 TRBJ2-1 NA
TGTGCCAGCAGCTACGGGACAGGGGGGAGGGAGACCCAGTACTTC CASSYGTGGRETQYF TRBV7-9 TRBD1 15 TRBJ2-5 NA
TGCGCCAGCAGCTTGGGAGCAACGGGAGGACACACCGGGGAGCTGTTTTTT CASSLGATGGHTGELFF TRBV5-1 TRBD2 17 TRBJ2-2 NA
TGTGCCAGCAGGCAGGATGCGAACACCGGGGAGCTGTTTTTT CASRQDANTGELFF TRBV7-2 NA 14 TRBJ2-2 NA
TGCGCCAGCAGCTCGGGGCTAGCGGGAGGGCAACATGCCTACAATGAGCAGTTCTTC CASSSGLAGGQHAYNEQFF TRBV5-1 TRBD2 19 TRBJ2-1 NA
TGTGCCAGCAGTTTAGCAGGGGGCGCCGAGCAGTACTTC CASSLAGGAEQYF TRBV27 TRBD1 13 TRBJ2-7 few
TGTGCCAGCAGCCAAGGGAGACAGGGGCACACTGAAGCTTTCTTT CASSQGRQGHTEAFF TRBV3-1/TRBV3-2 TRBD1 15 TRBJ1-1 NA
TGTGCCAGCAGCTTAGGGGCTAGCGGGGTTATAGAGACCCAGTACTTC CASSLGASGVIETQYF TRBV7-8 TRBD2 16 TRBJ2-5 NA
TGTGCCAGCAGTTATGGCGTCGGGAACTATGGCTACACCTTC CASSYGVGNYGYTF TRBV6-5 NA 14 TRBJ1-2 NA
TGTGCCAGTAGTATAGATAGAGGAAACGGGGAGCCCCAGCATTTT CASSIDRGNGEPQHF TRBV19 NA 15 TRBJ1-5 NA
TGCGCCAGCAGCCTAAAGGGACAGGGACTAGCGGGGGATTACAATGAGCAGTTCTTC CASSLKGQGLAGDYNEQFF TRBV5-1 TRBD2 19 TRBJ2-1 NA
TGTGCCAGCAGCCAAGTGACTACGGGTTCCCAAGAGACCCAGTACTTC CASSQVTTGSQETQYF TRBV4-2 NA 16 TRBJ2-5 NA
TGTGCCAGTAGACGGTCCACCTCTGGAAACACCATATATTTT CASRRSTSGNTIYF TRBV19 NA 14 TRBJ1-3 few
TGTGCCTGGAGTGCCAGGGGGCCCAATAATGGCTACACCTTC CAWSARGPNNGYTF TRBV30 TRBD1 14 TRBJ1-2 few
TGTGCCAGCACCCGTGGGCTAGCGGGCAATGAGCAGTTCTTC CASTRGLAGNEQFF TRBV9 TRBD2 14 TRBJ2-1 few
TGTGCCAGCAGCTTGGCGGCGAACACCGGGGAGCTGTTTTTT CASSLAANTGELFF TRBV5-5 NA 14 TRBJ2-2 NA
TGTGCCAGCAGCTTAAACAGGGATTCACCCCTCCACTTT CASSLNRDSPLHF TRBV7-2 NA 13 TRBJ1-6 few
TGTGCCAGCAGAAAAACAGGCGACTATGGCTACACCTTC CASRKTGDYGYTF TRBV5-4 NA 13 TRBJ1-2 once
TGCGCCAGCAGCTTGTGGACAGCCGACAATGAGCAGTTCTTC CASSLWTADNEQFF TRBV5-1 NA 14 TRBJ2-1 NA
TGTGCCAGCAGTCCCCCGACAGAGAACACTGAAGCTTTCTTT CASSPPTENTEAFF TRBV6-1 NA 14 TRBJ1-1 NA
TGTGCCAGTGTCGCCGCGACAGGAGGAGACCCTGTCTACAATGAGCAGTTCTTC CASVAATGGDPVYNEQFF TRBV19 NA 18 TRBJ2-1 NA
TGTGCCAGCAGCTTTGAAAAGAAGCGGGAGTGGTTGGGAGAGACCCAGTACTTC CASSFEKKREWLGETQYF TRBV21-1 NA 18 TRBJ2-5 NA
TGTGCCAGCAGCTTAAAACCCCCCGCTAGCGGGGGTAGAGAGACCCAGTACTTC CASSLKPPASGGRETQYF TRBV7-6 TRBD2 18 TRBJ2-5 NA
TGTGCCAGCAGGGAAGTAAAAAACATTCAGTACTTC CASREVKNIQYF TRBV2 NA 12 TRBJ2-4 few
TGTGCCAGCAGTATCGGACAGGGCCTTTTTCCGTTCTTC CASSIGQGLFPFF TRBV27 TRBD1 13 TRBJ2-1 few
TGTGCCAGCAAAGGAGGTCCCGGGGTTTACTATGGCTACACCTTC CASKGGPGVYYGYTF TRBV6-5 NA 15 TRBJ1-2 NA
TGTGCCAGCAGCCACCAGGGGGCTAACTATGGCTACACCTTC CASSHQGANYGYTF TRBV4-2 TRBD1 14 TRBJ1-2 NA